This T cell receptor (beta chain) was profiled in a study of early T cells in non-severe SARS-CoV-2 infection. The study, taken as a whole, reports: In VDJdb matching, anti-spike CD8 responses were favored while private and CD4 specificities went missing.

The TCR library protocol attached unique molecular identifiers to the individual cDNA molecules. MiXCR, applied by TCRdb to the 5' RACE reads, yields one record per CDR3 protein. This table holds 75,000 to 80,000 distinct CDR3 sequences, approximately 16% found once. The CDR3 loop spans 15 amino acids. With V trimmed by 2 bases and J by 0 bases, 1 base remained unmatched. This clonotype was observed a few times. What it binds is unknown. The chain combines TRBV12-3 or TRBV12-4 with TRBJ1-3; 7 bases fit TRBD1. The origin of this receptor is an adult who was a healthcare worker with PCR-confirmed SARS-CoV-2 infection or an uninfected control (not recorded which). Sequencing input: whole blood. CDR3 in DNA: TGTGCCAGCAGTTTAAGGGGGCCCTCTGGAAACACCATATATTTT. Its translation is CASSLRGPSGNTIYF.